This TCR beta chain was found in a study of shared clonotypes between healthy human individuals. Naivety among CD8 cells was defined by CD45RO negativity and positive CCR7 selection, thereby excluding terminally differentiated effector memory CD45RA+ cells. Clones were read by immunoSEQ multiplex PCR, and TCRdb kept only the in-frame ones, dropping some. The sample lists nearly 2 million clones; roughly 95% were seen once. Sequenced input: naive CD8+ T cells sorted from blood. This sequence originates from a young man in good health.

CDR3 bases: TGCGCCAGCAGTGATGACGGGTTTAACTATGGCTACACCTTC. Amino acid sequence: CASSDDGFNYGYTF. The V and J genes are TRBV10-2 and TRBJ1-2; D not resolved. Germline CDR1 reads WSHSY; CDR2 reads SAAADI. This CDR3 is 14 amino acids long. Trimming removed 3 bases at V and 1 base at J, with 9 bases between.